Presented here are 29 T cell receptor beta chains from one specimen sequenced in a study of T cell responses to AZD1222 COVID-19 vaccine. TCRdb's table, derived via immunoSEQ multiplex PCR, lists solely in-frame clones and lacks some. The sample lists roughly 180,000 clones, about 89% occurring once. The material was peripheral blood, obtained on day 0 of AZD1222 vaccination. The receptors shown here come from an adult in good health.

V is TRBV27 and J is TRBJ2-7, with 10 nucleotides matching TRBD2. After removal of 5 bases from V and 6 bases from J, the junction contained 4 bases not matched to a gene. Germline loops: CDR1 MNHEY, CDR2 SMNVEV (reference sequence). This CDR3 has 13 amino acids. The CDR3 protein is CASSPGLATEQYF. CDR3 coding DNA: TGTGCCAGCAGTCCGGGACTAGCGACCGAGCAGTACTTC.

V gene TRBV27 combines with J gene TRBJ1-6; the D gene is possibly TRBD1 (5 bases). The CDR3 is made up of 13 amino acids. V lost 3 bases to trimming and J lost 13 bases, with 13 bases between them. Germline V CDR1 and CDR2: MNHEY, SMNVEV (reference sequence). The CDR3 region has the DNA TGTGCCAGCAGTTTTGGGCGGGGACGTCCCCTCCACTTT. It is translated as CASSFGRGRPLHF.

The CDR3 DNA follows: TGTGCCAGCAACGACAGGGTCGTAGGCACAGATACGCAGTATTTT. It yields the protein CASNDRVVGTDTQYF. The chain is built from TRBV6-6 and TRBJ2-3, with 7 bases lining up with TRBD1. Germline CDR1 reads MNHNY; CDR2 reads SVGAGI (reference sequence). The V segment lost 7 bases and the J segment 1 base; nucleotides outside the gene matches: 8. The CDR3 loop spans 15 amino acids.

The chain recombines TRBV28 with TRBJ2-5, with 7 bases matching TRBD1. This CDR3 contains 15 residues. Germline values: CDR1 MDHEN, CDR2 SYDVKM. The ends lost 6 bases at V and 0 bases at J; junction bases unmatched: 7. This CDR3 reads CASRTNRGYQETQYF. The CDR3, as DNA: TGTGCCAGCAGGACCAACAGGGGCTACCAAGAGACCCAGTACTTC.

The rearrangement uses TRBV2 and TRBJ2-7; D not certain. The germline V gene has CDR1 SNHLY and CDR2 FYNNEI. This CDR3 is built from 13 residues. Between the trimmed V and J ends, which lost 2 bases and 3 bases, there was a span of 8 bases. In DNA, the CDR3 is TGTGCCAGCAGTGAACTGGCGGTCTACGAGCAGTACTTC. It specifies CASSELAVYEQYF.

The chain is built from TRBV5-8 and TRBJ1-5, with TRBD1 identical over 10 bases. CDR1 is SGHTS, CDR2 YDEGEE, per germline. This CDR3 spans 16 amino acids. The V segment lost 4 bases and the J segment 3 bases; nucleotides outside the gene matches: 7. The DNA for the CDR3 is TGTGCCAGCAGCCTCCGACAGGGGGCATTCAATCAGCCCCAGCATTTT. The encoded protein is CASSLRQGAFNQPQHF.

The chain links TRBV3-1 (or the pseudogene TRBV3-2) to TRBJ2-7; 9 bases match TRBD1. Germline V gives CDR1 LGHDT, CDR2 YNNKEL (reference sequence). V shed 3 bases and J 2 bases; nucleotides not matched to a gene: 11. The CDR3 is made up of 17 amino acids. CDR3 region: CASSHLIRDRATYEQYF. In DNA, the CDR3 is TGTGCCAGCAGCCATCTAATCCGGGACAGGGCCACCTACGAGCAGTACTTC.

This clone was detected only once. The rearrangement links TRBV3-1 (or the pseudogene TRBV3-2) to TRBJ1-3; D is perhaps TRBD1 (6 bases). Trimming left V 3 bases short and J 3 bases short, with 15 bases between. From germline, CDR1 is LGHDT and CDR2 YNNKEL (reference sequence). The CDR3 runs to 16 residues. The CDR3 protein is CASSQKGGVLGNTIYF. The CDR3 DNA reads TGTGCCAGCAGCCAGAAAGGGGGGGTCCTTGGAAACACCATATATTTT.

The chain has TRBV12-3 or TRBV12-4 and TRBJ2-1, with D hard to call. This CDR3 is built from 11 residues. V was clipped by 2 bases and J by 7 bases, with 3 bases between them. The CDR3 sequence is CASSLSNEQFF. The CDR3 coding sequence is TGTGCCAGCAGTTTATCTAATGAGCAGTTCTTC.

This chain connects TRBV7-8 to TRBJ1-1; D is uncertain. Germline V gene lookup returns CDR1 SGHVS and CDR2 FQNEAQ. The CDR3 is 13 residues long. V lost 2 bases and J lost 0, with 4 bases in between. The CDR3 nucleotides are TGTGCCAGCAGCTTAAGTATGAACACTGAAGCTTTCTTT. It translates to CASSLSMNTEAFF.

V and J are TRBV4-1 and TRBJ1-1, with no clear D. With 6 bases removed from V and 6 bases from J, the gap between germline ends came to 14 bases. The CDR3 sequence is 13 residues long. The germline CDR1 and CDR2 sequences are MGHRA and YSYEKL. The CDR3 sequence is CASSRMRTAEAFF. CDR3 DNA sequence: TGCGCCAGCAGTCGAATGAGAACCGCTGAAGCTTTCTTT.

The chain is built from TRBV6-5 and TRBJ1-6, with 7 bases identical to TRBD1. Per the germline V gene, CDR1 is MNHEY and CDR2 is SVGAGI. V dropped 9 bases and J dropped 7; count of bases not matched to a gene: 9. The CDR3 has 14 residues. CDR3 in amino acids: CASHPGTVNSPLHF. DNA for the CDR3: TGTGCCAGTCACCCCGGGACAGTGAATTCACCCCTCCACTTT.

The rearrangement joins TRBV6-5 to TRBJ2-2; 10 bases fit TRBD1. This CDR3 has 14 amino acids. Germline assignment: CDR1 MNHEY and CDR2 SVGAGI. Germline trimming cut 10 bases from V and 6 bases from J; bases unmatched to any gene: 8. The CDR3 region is CATSLGQGPGELFF. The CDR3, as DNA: TGTGCCACTTCGTTGGGACAGGGGCCCGGGGAGCTGTTTTTT.

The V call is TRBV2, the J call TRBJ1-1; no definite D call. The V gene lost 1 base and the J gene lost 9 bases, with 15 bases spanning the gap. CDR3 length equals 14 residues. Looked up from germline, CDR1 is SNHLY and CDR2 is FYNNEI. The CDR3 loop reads CASSEVASSLQAFF. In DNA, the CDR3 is TGTGCCAGCAGTGAAGTCGCGTCCTCCCTCCAAGCTTTCTTT.

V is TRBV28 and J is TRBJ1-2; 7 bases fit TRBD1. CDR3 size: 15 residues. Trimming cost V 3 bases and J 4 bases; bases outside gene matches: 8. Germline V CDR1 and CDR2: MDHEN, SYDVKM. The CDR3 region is CASSFPTGQGYGYTF. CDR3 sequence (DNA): TGTGCCAGCAGTTTCCCGACAGGGCAAGGCTATGGCTACACCTTC.

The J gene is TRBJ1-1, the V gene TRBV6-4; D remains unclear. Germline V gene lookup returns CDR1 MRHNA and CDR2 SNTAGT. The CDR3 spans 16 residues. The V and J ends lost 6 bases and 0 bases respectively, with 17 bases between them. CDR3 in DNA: TGTGCCAGCAGCCCCGGCGGACGGAGAGTGAACACTGAAGCTTTCTTT. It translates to CASSPGGRRVNTEAFF.

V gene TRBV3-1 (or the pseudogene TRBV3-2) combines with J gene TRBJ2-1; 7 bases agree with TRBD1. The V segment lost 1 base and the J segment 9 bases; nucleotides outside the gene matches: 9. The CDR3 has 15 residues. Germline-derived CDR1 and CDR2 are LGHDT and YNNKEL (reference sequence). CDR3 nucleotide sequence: TGTGCCAGCAGCCAAGGAGTCAGGGGGATAGGTGAGCAGTTCTTC. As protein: CASSQGVRGIGEQFF.

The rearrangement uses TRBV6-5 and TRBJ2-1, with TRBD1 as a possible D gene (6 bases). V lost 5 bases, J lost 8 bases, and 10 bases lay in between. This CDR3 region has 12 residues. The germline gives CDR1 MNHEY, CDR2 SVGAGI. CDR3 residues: CASSKTGYEQFF. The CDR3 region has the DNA TGTGCCAGCAGTAAAACAGGGTATGAGCAGTTCTTC.

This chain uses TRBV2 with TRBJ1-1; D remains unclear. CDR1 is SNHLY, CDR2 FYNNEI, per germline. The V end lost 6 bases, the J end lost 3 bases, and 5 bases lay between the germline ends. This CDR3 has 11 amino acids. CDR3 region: CASRGDTEAFF. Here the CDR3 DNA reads TGTGCCAGCAGGGGCGACACTGAAGCTTTCTTT.

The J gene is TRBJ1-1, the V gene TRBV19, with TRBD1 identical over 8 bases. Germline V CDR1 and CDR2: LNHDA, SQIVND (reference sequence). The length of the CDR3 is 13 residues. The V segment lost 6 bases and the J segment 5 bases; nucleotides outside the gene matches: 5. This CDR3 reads CASRRTGKTEAFF. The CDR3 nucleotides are TGTGCCAGTAGAAGGACAGGGAAAACTGAAGCTTTCTTT.

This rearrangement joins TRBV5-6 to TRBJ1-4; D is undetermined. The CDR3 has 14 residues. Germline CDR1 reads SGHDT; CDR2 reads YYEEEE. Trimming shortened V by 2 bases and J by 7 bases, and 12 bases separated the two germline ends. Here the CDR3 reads CASSFWELGEKLFF. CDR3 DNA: TGTGCCAGCAGCTTTTGGGAGTTGGGTGAAAAACTGTTTTTT.

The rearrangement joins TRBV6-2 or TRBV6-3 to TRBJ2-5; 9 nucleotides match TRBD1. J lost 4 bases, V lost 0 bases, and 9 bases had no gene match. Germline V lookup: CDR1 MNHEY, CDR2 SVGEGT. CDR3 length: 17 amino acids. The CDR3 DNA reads TGTGCCAGCAGTTACTCGACAGGGGGTGCCTTTGGAGAGACCCAGTACTTC. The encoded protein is CASSYSTGGAFGETQYF.

The CDR3 coding sequence is TGTGCCAGTAGTGTTACCGGGACACGAAATCAGCCCCAGCATTTT. The encoded protein is CASSVTGTRNQPQHF. The chain joins TRBV19 to TRBJ1-5; tentatively, D is TRBD1 (6 bases). Deletions cut 5 bases from V and 4 bases from J, with 15 bases between. There are 15 residues in the CDR3. The germline V gene has CDR1 LNHDA and CDR2 SQIVND (reference sequence).

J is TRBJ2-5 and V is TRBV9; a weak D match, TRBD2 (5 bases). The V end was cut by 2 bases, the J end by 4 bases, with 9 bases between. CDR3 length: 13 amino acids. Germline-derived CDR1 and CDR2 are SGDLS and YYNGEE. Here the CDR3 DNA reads TGTGCCAGCAGCGTCGGACTCCCAGAGACCCAGTACTTC. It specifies CASSVGLPETQYF. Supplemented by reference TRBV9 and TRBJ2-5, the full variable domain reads DSGVTQTPKHLITATGQRVTLRCSPRSGDLSVYWYQQSLDQGLQFLIQYYNGEERAKGNILERFSAQQFPDLHSELNLSSLELGDSALYFCASSVGLPETQYFGPGTRLLVL.

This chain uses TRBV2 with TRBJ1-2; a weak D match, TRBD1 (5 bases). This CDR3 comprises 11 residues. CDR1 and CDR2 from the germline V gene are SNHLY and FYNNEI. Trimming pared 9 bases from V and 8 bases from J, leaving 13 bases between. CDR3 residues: CARGSGSGYTF. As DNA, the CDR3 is TGTGCCAGGGGATCAGGGTCCGGCTACACCTTC.

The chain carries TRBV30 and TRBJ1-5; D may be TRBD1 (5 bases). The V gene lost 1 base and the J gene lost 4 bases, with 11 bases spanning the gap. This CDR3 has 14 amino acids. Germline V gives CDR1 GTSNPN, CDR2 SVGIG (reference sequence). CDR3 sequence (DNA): TGTGCCTGGAGTGAAAGGGGAGGAAATCAGCCCCAGCATTTT. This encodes CAWSERGGNQPQHF.

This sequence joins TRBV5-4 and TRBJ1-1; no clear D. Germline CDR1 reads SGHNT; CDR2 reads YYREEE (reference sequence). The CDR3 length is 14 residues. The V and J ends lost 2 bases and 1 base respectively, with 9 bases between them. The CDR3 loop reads CASSFHDQNTEAFF. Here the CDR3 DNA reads TGTGCCAGCAGCTTCCATGACCAGAACACTGAAGCTTTCTTT.

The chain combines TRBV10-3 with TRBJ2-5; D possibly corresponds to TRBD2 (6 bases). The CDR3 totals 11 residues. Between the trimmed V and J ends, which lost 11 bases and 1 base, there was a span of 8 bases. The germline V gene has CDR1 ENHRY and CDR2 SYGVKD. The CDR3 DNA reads TGTGCCGCCGGGGGCCAAGAGACCCAGTACTTC. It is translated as CAAGGQETQYF.

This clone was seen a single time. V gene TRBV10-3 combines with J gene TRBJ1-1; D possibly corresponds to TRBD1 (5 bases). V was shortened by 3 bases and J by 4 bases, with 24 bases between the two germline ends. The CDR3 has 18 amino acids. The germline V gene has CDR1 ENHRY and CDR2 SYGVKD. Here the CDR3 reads CAISDYYRDPLRITEAFF. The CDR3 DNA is TGTGCCATCAGTGACTACTACCGGGACCCCCTCCGAATCACTGAAGCTTTCTTT.